Listed below are T cell receptor beta chains from one sample, sequenced in a study of PD-1 blockade in classical Hodgkin lymphoma. TCRdb's table, derived via immunoSEQ multiplex PCR, lists solely in-frame clones and lacks some. The table has some 20,000 clones, approximately 84% seen once. This specimen was peripheral blood mononuclear cells (PBMCs), taken at baseline. The receptors come from a human donor with classical Hodgkin lymphoma. CDR3s leave out the opening cysteine and the closing phenylalanine or tryptophan.

v_call	j_call	cdr3_aa
TRBV4-3	TRBJ2-3	ASSQERPGRVGDTQY
TRBV5-5	TRBJ1-4	ASSLFRVNEKLF
TRBV28	TRBJ2-7	ASSLYRGASEQY
TRBV4-1	TRBJ2-1	ASSQERGVSYNEQF
TRBV7-3	TRBJ2-2	ASSLMAGGLTGELF
TRBV2	TRBJ2-4	ATLKDIGAKNIQY
TRBV9	TRBJ2-1	ASSVGVLAGMYNEQF
TRBV6-6	TRBJ1-3	ASSPPGGAGNTIY
TRBV5-1	TRBJ1-1	ASSSRTANTEAF
TRBV12-5	TRBJ1-1	ASGLGTLTFGTEAF
TRBV13	TRBJ2-7	ASSTFGTRVYEQY
TRBV28	TRBJ2-2	ASSFRPSTGELF
TRBV7-2	TRBJ1-3	ASSLDPGLWAGNTIY
TRBV7-6	TRBJ2-3	ASSLGADTQY
TRBV27	TRBJ1-2	ASRPGQGTHMSPGYT
TRBV20-1	TRBJ1-2	SAREDYGYT
TRBV4-3	TRBJ2-7	ASSLTGDREQY
TRBV4-1	TRBJ2-3	ASSQPGGRETDTQY
TRBV27	TRBJ2-1	ASSSRLASSYNEQF
TRBV27	TRBJ1-2	ASSLGSSTGAHHYGYT
TRBV10-3	TRBJ2-6	AILRQGSGANVLT
TRBV2	TRBJ1-5	ASSPGVGQPQH
TRBV13	TRBJ2-5	ASSSPGIQETQY
TRBV4-3	TRBJ2-7	ASSQVGRAYEQY
TRBV9	TRBJ2-2	ASSPTGTRGTGELF
TRBV18	TRBJ2-7	ASSPDLNYEQY
TRBV5-5	TRBJ2-1	ASRISGGYNEQF
TRBV9	TRBJ1-2	ASSEGGAGANYGYT